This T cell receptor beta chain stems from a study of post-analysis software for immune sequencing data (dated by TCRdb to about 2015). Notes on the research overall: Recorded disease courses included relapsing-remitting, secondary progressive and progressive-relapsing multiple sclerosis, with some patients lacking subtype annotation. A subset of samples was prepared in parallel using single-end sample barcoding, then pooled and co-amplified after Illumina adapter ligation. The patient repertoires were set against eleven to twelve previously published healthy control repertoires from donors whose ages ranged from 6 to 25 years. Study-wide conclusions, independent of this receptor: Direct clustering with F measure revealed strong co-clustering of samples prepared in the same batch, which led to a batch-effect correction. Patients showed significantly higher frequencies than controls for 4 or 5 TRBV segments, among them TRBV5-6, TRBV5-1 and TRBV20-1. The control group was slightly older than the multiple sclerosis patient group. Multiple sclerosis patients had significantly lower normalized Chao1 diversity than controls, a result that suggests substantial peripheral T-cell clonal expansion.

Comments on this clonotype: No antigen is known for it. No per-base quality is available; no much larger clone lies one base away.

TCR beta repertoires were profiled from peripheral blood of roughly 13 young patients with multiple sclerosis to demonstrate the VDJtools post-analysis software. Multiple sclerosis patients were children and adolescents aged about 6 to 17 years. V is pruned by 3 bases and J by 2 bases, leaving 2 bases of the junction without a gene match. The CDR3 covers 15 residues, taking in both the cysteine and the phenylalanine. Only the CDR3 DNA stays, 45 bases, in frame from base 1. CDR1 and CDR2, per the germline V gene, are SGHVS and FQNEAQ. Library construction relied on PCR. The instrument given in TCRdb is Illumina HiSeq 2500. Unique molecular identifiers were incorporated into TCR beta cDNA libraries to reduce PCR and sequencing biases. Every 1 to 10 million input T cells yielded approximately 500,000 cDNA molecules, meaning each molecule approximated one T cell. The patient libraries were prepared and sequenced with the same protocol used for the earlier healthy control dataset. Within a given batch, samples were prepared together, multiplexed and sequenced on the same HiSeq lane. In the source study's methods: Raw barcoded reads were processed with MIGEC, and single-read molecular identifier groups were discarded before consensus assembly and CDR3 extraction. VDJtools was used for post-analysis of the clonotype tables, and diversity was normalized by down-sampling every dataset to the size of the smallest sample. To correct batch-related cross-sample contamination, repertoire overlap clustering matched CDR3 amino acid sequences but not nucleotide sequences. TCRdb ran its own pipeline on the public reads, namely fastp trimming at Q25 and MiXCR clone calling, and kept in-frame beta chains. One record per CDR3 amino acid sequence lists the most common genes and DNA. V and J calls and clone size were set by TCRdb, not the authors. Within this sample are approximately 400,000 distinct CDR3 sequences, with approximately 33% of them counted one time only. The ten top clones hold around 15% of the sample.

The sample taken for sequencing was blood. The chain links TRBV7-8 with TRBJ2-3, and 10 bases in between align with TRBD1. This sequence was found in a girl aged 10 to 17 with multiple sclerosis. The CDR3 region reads CASSFGTGATDTQYF. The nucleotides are TGTGCCAGCAGCTTCGGGACAGGGGCCACAGATACGCAGTATTTT.